This is a list of T cell receptor beta chains from one sample in a study of ipilimumab plus nivolumab after autologous stem cell transplantation. Sequencing used immunoSEQ multiplex PCR; TCRdb keeps in-frame clones, though not all of them. The sample yields 9,000 to 15,000 clones, roughly three quarters seen once. The sample was PBMCs, taken in a trial of ipilimumab plus nivolumab as post-transplant consolidation. Source of these receptors: a male donor with diffuse large B-cell lymphoma. The CDR3 runs from the conserved cysteine through the conserved F or W.

V gene,J gene,CDR3 protein
TRBV6-7,TRBJ1-5,CASSGMGNQPQHF
TRBV7-2,TRBJ1-5,CASSLGGGVNQPQHF
TRBV19,-,CASSIDRRSYEQYF
TRBV5-4,TRBJ2-7,CASSSGQTRALYEQYF
TRBV6-1,TRBJ1-5,CASSVFPGQNNQPQHF
TRBV5-1,TRBJ2-7,CASSSLAGGTYEQYF
TRBV13,TRBJ1-1,CASSFMRGVGEAFF
TRBV5-4,TRBJ2-5,CASSLPGQGAKTQYF
TRBV9,TRBJ2-4,CASSASGALNIQYF
TRBV5-6,TRBJ2-5,CASSLGRGTTQYF
TRBV5-4,TRBJ1-3,CASSPRQGAGGNTIYF
TRBV18,TRBJ1-2,CASSPRLGGYTF
TRBV10-3,TRBJ2-7,CAISDNREVEQYF
TRBV6-1,TRBJ2-7,CASSTTGVSSYEQYF
TRBV5-1,TRBJ2-7,CASSLVGVAGSHEQYF
TRBV18,TRBJ2-1,CASSPGSSYNEQFF
TRBV7-2,TRBJ1-2,CASSLRTYGYTF
TRBV7-2,TRBJ2-2,CASSLGGSGTGELFF
TRBV10-3,TRBJ2-7,CAITPAGASYEQYF
TRBV19,TRBJ1-2,CASSIDRRQGYGYTF
TRBV7-9,TRBJ2-5,CASSLSGNQETQYF
TRBV27,TRBJ2-3,CASSTRGSTDTQYF
TRBV13,TRBJ2-3,CASSFFSGRVPDTQYF
TRBV27,TRBJ1-1,CASSLSLIRGRGTEAFF
TRBV9,TRBJ1-2,CASSVEDRRPNYGYTF
TRBV6-5,TRBJ1-2,CASSYGMSDYGYTF
TRBV5-1,TRBJ1-2,CASSFDYGYTF
TRBV7-6,TRBJ2-1,CASSLSTSGGPKEQFF
TRBV5-1,TRBJ2-5,CASRSGQPGETQYF
TRBV9,TRBJ2-5,CASTRTGSGETQYF
TRBV10-2,TRBJ1-5,CASGGLSNQPQHF
TRBV28,TRBJ2-7,CASSEDQRQAGSQYF
TRBV7-7,TRBJ1-4,CASSVDVGGKLFF